This TCR beta chain was captured by sequencing in a study of blood T cell repertoires in COVID-19. Overall study context: The samples span acute and convalescent COVID-19 from the United States, Italy and Spain.

Participants' reported clinical history set cohort assignment. What the recovered Cohort 3 donors had was two negative PCRs, clearance, or symptom resolution. The length of the CDR3 is 15 residues. The V gene lost 4 bases and the J gene lost 7 bases, with 20 bases spanning the gap. Germline loops: CDR1 LGHDT, CDR2 YNNKEL (reference sequence). Authors' methods: Reference gene primer amplification gave nucleated cell count estimates. Repertoires were generated with immunoSEQ multiplex PCR, while TCRdb's copy carries only in-frame clones and drops some. From that table come the V and J calls and clone size; the DNA was used to work out D and trimming. The sample yields roughly 180,000 clones, about 82% seen once.

This TCR derives from a young woman who had recovered from COVID-19. The sequenced material came from PBMCs or T cells enriched from blood (not recorded which). The chain employs TRBV3-1 (or the pseudogene TRBV3-2) and TRBJ2-7, with D perhaps TRBD1 (6 bases). The chain's CDR3 is CASSPGVGGAGEQYF. CDR3 DNA sequence: TGTGCCAGCAGCCCAGGGGTGGGTGGGGCTGGTGAGCAGTACTTC.